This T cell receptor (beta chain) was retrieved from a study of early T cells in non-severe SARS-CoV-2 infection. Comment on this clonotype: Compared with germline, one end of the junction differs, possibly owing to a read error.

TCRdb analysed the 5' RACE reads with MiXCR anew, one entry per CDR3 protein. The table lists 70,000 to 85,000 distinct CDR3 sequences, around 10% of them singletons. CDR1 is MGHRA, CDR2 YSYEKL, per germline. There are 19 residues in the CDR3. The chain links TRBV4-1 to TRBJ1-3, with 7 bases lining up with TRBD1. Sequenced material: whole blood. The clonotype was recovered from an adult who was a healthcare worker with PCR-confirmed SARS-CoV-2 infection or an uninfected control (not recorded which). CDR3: CASSQDPGTVHPSENTIYF. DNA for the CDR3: TGCGCCAGCAGCCAAGATCCCGGGACAGTACACCCCTCTGAAAACACCATATATTTT.